In its sample, the clone carrying this T cell receptor (beta chain) was seen a few times. Germline V gives CDR1 SGHTA, CDR2 FQGNSA. This CDR3 is built from 12 residues. The V end was cut by 5 bases, the J end by 7 bases, with 12 bases between. The repertoire was sequenced with immunoSEQ multiplex PCR; TCRdb's copy has only in-frame clones and lacks some. The sample consists of 90,000 to 100,000 clones, 79% of them appearing once. This sample was taken from a study of control samples from healthy donors and cancer patients. The chain couples TRBV7-2 to TRBJ2-7; the D gene is possibly TRBD2 (6 bases). Sequencing was performed on blood. This sequence originates from a woman aged 30 to 39 in good health. The CDR3 coding sequence is TGTGCCAGCAGCCGGACTACTCGAGAGCAGTACTTC. As protein: CASSRTTREQYF.